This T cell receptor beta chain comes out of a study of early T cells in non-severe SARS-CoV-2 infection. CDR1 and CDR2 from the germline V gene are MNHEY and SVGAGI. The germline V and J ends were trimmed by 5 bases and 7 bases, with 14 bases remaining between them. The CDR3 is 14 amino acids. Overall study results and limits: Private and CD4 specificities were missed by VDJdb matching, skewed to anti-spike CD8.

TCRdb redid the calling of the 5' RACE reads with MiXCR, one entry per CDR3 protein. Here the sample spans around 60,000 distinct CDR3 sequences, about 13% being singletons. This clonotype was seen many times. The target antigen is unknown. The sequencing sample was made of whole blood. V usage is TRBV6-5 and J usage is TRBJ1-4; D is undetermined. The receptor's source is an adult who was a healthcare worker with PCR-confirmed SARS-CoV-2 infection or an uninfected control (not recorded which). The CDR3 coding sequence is TGTGCCAGCAGTCCCCGCCCCGAGGGTGAAAAACTGTTTTTT. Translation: CASSPRPEGEKLFF.